The next 30 T cell receptor beta chains were all read from a single sample in a study of pediatric ulcerative colitis. During colonoscopy, one to two rectal pinch biopsies were collected. Data came from immunoSEQ multiplex PCR; TCRdb stores just in-frame clones and leaves some out. The table records 15,000 to 20,000 clones, roughly three quarters of them present only once. The sample consisted of gut tissue. The receptors derive from a boy aged 5 to 17 who was a control in a study of pediatric ulcerative colitis.

The chain couples TRBV7-2 to TRBJ1-1, with D possibly matching TRBD1 (6 bases). V was trimmed by 8 bases and J by 0 bases, leaving 10 bases between them. This CDR3 is built from 13 residues. Germline V gene sequence: CDR1 SGHTA, CDR2 FQGNSA. CDR3 sequence: CASEGGMNTEAFF. In nucleotides, the CDR3 is TGTGCCAGCGAGGGGGGCATGAACACTGAAGCTTTCTTT.

This chain uses TRBV18 with TRBJ1-2, with D possibly TRBD1 on 5 matching bases. In germline, CDR1 is KGHSH, CDR2 LQKENI. CDR3 size: 12 residues. V was trimmed by 3 bases and J by 8 bases, leaving 10 bases between them. CDR3 bases: TGTGCCAGCTCACCGAGACAGCGGGGCTACACCTTC. Translating it yields CASSPRQRGYTF.

About this clone: The sample holds other DNA sequences that translate to the same CDR3. This chain uses TRBV7-2 with TRBJ2-4, with 10 bases lining up with TRBD2. Germline V gene sequence: CDR1 SGHTA, CDR2 FQGNSA. V trimming: 1 base; J trimming: 8 bases; junction bases outside the gene matches: 2. The CDR3 runs 14 residues. The CDR3 DNA follows: TGTGCCAGCAGCTTAGGTACTAGCGGGGACATTCAGTACTTC. As protein: CASSLGTSGDIQYF.

This CDR3 reads CASSQRGRSETQYF. The CDR3 DNA reads TGTGCCAGCAGCCAACGGGGGCGCTCGGAGACCCAGTACTTC. This rearrangement joins TRBV14 to TRBJ2-5, with D possibly called TRBD1 or TRBD2 (6 bases each). Germline CDR1 and CDR2: SGHDN and FVKESK. There are 14 residues in the CDR3. V lost 2 bases, J lost 5 bases, and 12 bases lay in between.

This chain uses TRBV27 with TRBJ2-3; TRBD2 matches at 11 bases. This CDR3 has 17 residues. Trimming took 7 bases from V and 1 from J; bases not matched to a gene: 10. Per germline, CDR1 MNHEY and CDR2 SMNVEV (reference sequence). The CDR3 nucleotides read TGTGCCAGCAAGCTAGCGGGAGGTCTCCCGGGCACAGATACGCAGTATTTT. Translated: CASKLAGGLPGTDTQYF.

The CDR3 loop reads CASRPPGTANEKLFF. DNA of the CDR3: TGTGCCAGTAGACCACCCGGGACGGCTAATGAAAAACTGTTTTTT. This rearrangement joins TRBV19 to TRBJ1-4; perhaps TRBD1 as D (5 bases). The CDR3 is 15 amino acids. Germline-derived CDR1 and CDR2 are LNHDA and SQIVND (reference sequence). V was trimmed by 6 bases and J by 3 bases, leaving 14 bases between them.

The chain combines TRBV7-2 with TRBJ2-3, with 11 bases matching TRBD2. The CDR3 is 18 amino acids. Germline V CDR1 and CDR2: SGHTA, FQGNSA. The V gene end was trimmed by 1 base and the J gene end by 6 bases; junction bases not matched to a gene: 12. The CDR3 nucleotides are TGTGCCAGCAGCTTAGAACCTAGCGGGGGGCAACACGTGGATACGCAGTATTTT. Encoded protein: CASSLEPSGGQHVDTQYF. The full variable domain, rest sourced from reference TRBV7-2 and TRBJ2-3, is GAGVSQSPSNKVTEKGKDVELRCDPISGHTALYWYRQSLGQGLEFLIYFQGNSAPDKSGLPSDRFSAERTGGSVSTLTIQRTQQEDSAVYLCASSLEPSGGQHVDTQYFGPGTRLTVL.

J is TRBJ2-1 and V is TRBV21-1; whether TRBD2, the table's D call, matches the DNA was not checked. TRBV21-1 counts as a pseudogene. The CDR3 consists of 15 residues. The CDR3: CASSKAHSGSYEQFF. DNA for the CDR3: TGTGCCAGCAGCAAAGCTCATAGCGGGAGCTATGAGCAGTTCTTC.

This chain joins TRBV29-1 and TRBJ2-1; unclear D gene. There are 12 residues in the CDR3. V lost 3 bases, J lost 9 bases, and 12 bases lay in between. In germline, CDR1 is SQVTM, CDR2 ANQGSEA. The CDR3 sequence is CSVELLGFEQFF. CDR3 in DNA: TGCAGCGTTGAGTTGCTAGGCTTTGAGCAGTTCTTC.

The chain is built from TRBV6-1 and TRBJ2-7; D possibly corresponds to TRBD1 (6 bases). The CDR3 contains 14 residues. Looked up from germline, CDR1 is MNHNS and CDR2 is SASEGT. Trimming cost V 7 bases and J 0 bases, with 13 bases left between them. CDR3 amino acids: CASKNRASSYEQYF. The CDR3 coding sequence is TGTGCCAGCAAAAACAGGGCAAGCTCCTACGAGCAGTACTTC.

DNA for the CDR3: TGCGCCAGCAGCTTGAGGGGACAGGGACGGGAGACCCAGTACTTC. Its translation: CASSLRGQGRETQYF. The V call is TRBV5-1, the J call TRBJ2-5, with 9 bases fitting TRBD1. Germline CDR1 and CDR2: SGHRS and YFSETQ. J gave up 5 bases and V 1 base, and 6 bases lay outside the gene matches. The CDR3 consists of 15 residues.

The chain links TRBV27 to TRBJ2-3; D might be TRBD1 (6 bases). The CDR3 length is 14 residues. In germline, CDR1 is MNHEY, CDR2 SMNVEV (reference sequence). V dropped 8 bases and J dropped 4 bases, with 16 bases sitting between them. The CDR3 protein is CASGWLGASDTQYF. CDR3 nucleotides: TGTGCCAGCGGATGGCTGGGGGCTTCAGATACGCAGTATTTT.

The chain combines TRBV7-6 with TRBJ2-7, with D tentatively TRBD1 (6 bases). Deletions cut 1 base from V and 2 bases from J, with 9 bases between. CDR1 is SGHVS, CDR2 FNYEAQ, per germline. The CDR3 runs to 14 residues. The CDR3 coding sequence is TGTGCCAGCAGCTTAGACAGGGCCCCCTACGAGCAGTACTTC. Its protein is CASSLDRAPYEQYF.

This clone came up once. This rearrangement joins TRBV18 to TRBJ1-1, with D unclear. This CDR3 is built from 13 residues. Between the trimmed V and J ends, which lost 2 bases and 3 bases, there was a span of 7 bases. Germline V lookup: CDR1 KGHSH, CDR2 LQKENI. The CDR3 DNA sequence: TGTGCCAGCTCACCAAGTGGGGACACTGAAGCTTTCTTT. Translation gives CASSPSGDTEAFF.

This chain links TRBV18 with TRBJ2-4; the D call may be TRBD1 or TRBD2 (6 bases each). This CDR3 is 13 amino acids long. Trimming stripped 6 bases from V and 6 bases from J, with 12 bases between. Germline V lookup: CDR1 KGHSH, CDR2 LQKENI. CDR3 nucleotide sequence: TGTGCCAGCTCCCCCGGGGGCTCAAACATTCAGTACTTC. Its protein is CASSPGGSNIQYF.

The CDR3 loop reads CASSFSRGDTQYF. The CDR3, as DNA: TGTGCCAGCAGCTTTAGTCGGGGGGATACGCAGTATTTT. The gene calls are TRBV5-4 and TRBJ2-3; TRBD2 might be the D (6 bases). The CDR3 spans 13 residues. From germline, CDR1 is SGHNT and CDR2 YYREEE (reference sequence). V was cut by 2 bases and J by 6 bases, with 10 bases left in between.

V and J are TRBV2 and TRBJ1-3, with D uncertain. CDR1 is SNHLY, CDR2 FYNNEI, per germline. V was cut by 3 bases and J by 5 bases, with 5 bases left in between. This CDR3 has 12 amino acids. CDR3 DNA sequence: TGTGCCAGCAGTGAGACTCGAAACACCATATATTTT. It yields the protein CASSETRNTIYF.

This rearrangement joins TRBV14 to TRBJ2-7; D possibly corresponds to TRBD2 (5 bases). Germline CDR1 and CDR2: SGHDN and FVKESK. The CDR3 covers 12 residues. V lost 2 bases and J 3 bases, leaving 5 bases between the germline ends. CDR3 nucleotides: TGTGCCAGCAGCCAAAGCGGCTACGAGCAGTACTTC. It yields the protein CASSQSGYEQYF.

This chain joins TRBV9 and TRBJ2-3; 7 bases map to TRBD2. Germline V gene lookup returns CDR1 SGDLS and CDR2 YYNGEE. This CDR3 has 18 residues. V trimming: 4 bases; J trimming: 0 bases; junction bases outside the gene matches: 14. The CDR3 nucleotides are TGTGCCAGCAGCTTCTCTCTGGCGGGGGACCTTAGCACAGATACGCAGTATTTT. The encoded protein is CASSFSLAGDLSTDTQYF.

This rearrangement joins TRBV7-2 to TRBJ2-1, with TRBD2 identical over 13 bases. CDR3 length equals 16 residues. The trim removed 5 bases at V and 5 bases at J, leaving 6 bases unmatched. Germline loops: CDR1 SGHTA, CDR2 FQGNSA. The CDR3 protein is CASSRQLAGGHNEQFF. In DNA form, the CDR3 reads TGTGCCAGCAGCCGCCAACTAGCGGGGGGGCACAATGAGCAGTTCTTC.

This rearrangement joins TRBV6-5 to TRBJ2-7, with 8 nucleotides matching TRBD1. In germline, CDR1 is MNHEY, CDR2 SVGAGI. V dropped 3 bases and J dropped 4; count of bases not matched to a gene: 8. The CDR3 contains 15 residues. CDR3 in DNA: TGTGCCAGCAGTTATTTTGGGACAGGAGAATACGAGCAGTACTTC. Its translation is CASSYFGTGEYEQYF.

This clone is a singleton in its sample. The V and J genes are TRBV18 and TRBJ2-1; TRBD2 is a possible D gene (7 bases). Germline V gene sequence: CDR1 KGHSH, CDR2 LQKENI. The V gene lost 5 bases and the J gene lost 3 bases, with 20 bases spanning the gap. The CDR3 has 17 residues. The CDR3 nucleotides are TGTGCCAGCTCATCAAATCAAGGGGGGGCCCACTACAATGAGCAGTTCTTC. Translation: CASSSNQGGAHYNEQFF.

V gene TRBV19 combines with J gene TRBJ1-5; 11 nucleotides agree with TRBD1. This CDR3 is 14 amino acids long. The trim removed 9 bases at V and 6 bases at J, leaving 7 bases unmatched. Germline-derived CDR1 and CDR2 are LNHDA and SQIVND (reference sequence). The CDR3, as DNA: TGTGCCAGCCTGGGACAGGGGGGTGGTCAGCCCCAGCATTTT. It codes for CASLGQGGGQPQHF.

The chain carries TRBV21-1 and TRBJ2-3. TRBV21-1 is a listed pseudogene. The CDR3 extends over 13 amino acids. The DNA of the CDR3 is TGTGCCAGCAAAGGCCCTCGCACAGATACGCAGTATTTT. Its protein product is CASKGPRTDTQYF.

This chain links TRBV6-1 with TRBJ1-3; D not certain. V shed 0 bases and J shed 6 bases, with 6 bases lying between them. This CDR3 has 13 amino acids. Germline CDR1 is MNHNS and CDR2 is SASEGT. CDR3 DNA sequence: TGTGCCAGCAGTGAAGCTTTAGAAAACACCATATATTTT. Encoded protein: CASSEALENTIYF.

The chain joins TRBV29-1 to TRBJ1-2; D is unclear. The V and J ends lost 7 bases and 8 bases respectively, with 14 bases between them. The CDR3 length is 11 residues. The germline V gene has CDR1 SQVTM and CDR2 ANQGSEA. CDR3 DNA sequence: TGCAGCGCAGTTCACAGCGACGGCTACACCTTC. Translation: CSAVHSDGYTF.

The chain recombines TRBV5-1 with TRBJ1-1; no clear D gene. Trimming stripped 2 bases from V and 0 bases from J, with 5 bases between. Germline-derived CDR1 and CDR2 are SGHRS and YFSETQ. The CDR3 has 13 amino acids. As DNA, the CDR3 is TGCGCCAGCAGCTTAAACATGAACACTGAAGCTTTCTTT. Amino acids: CASSLNMNTEAFF.

This clone has only a few counts. The chain employs TRBV4-3 and TRBJ1-2; perhaps TRBD1 as D (6 bases). This CDR3 spans 14 amino acids. From germline, CDR1 is LGHNA and CDR2 YSLEER. V was trimmed by 0 bases and J by 7 bases, leaving 12 bases between them. The CDR3 DNA is TGCGCCAGCAGCCAAGATGCAGGGGCGGGTGGCTACACCTTC. This codes for CASSQDAGAGGYTF.

V and J are TRBV7-3 and TRBJ2-1; TRBD1 matches at 9 bases. The germline CDR1 and CDR2 sequences are SGHTA and FQGTGA. The trim removed 4 bases at V and 5 bases at J, leaving 3 bases unmatched. The CDR3 is 14 residues long. The CDR3 bases are TGTGCCAGCAGCTCGGGACAGGGCAACAATGAGCAGTTCTTC. Protein product: CASSSGQGNNEQFF.

V usage is TRBV4-1 and J usage is TRBJ2-1; the D gene is possibly TRBD2 (6 bases). Trimming removed 0 bases at V and 2 bases at J, with 29 bases between. In germline, CDR1 is MGHRA, CDR2 YSYEKL. The CDR3 has 22 amino acids. CDR3 in amino acids: CASSQDLGREPLDVPTYNEQFF. CDR3 nucleotide sequence: TGCGCCAGCAGCCAAGATCTAGGGCGGGAACCCCTGGACGTACCTACCTACAATGAGCAGTTCTTC.